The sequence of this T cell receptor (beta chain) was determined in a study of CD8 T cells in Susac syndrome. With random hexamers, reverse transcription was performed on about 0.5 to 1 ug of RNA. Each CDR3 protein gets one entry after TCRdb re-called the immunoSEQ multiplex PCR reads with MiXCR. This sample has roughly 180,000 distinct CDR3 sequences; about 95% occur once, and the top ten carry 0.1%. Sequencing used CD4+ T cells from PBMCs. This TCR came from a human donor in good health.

CDR3 residues: CASTSSEGGAYGYTF. In nucleotides, the CDR3 is TGTGCCAGCACCTCGTCGGAGGGGGGCGCCTATGGCTACACCTTC. V gene TRBV6-6 combines with J gene TRBJ1-2; TRBD1 might be the D (6 bases). Trimming removed 7 bases from V and 4 bases from J, with 19 bases in between. Per germline, CDR1 MNHNY and CDR2 SVGAGI (reference sequence). This CDR3 is 15 amino acids long.